These 8 T cell receptor beta chains were sequenced from one sample in a study of STAT3 mutations in large granular lymphocyte leukemia (dated by TCRdb to the late 2010s). The library was obtained by the immunoSEQ multiplex PCR assay. Sourced from immuneACCESS, this table was stored by TCRdb with only in-frame sequences that have V and J called. A share of the clones is absent; for the studies checked, an unresolved V gene accounts for under half, and the remainder has no known explanation. The sample yields over 9,000 clones; roughly 90% were counted once. Clones ranked in the top ten supply 66% of the sample. Their antigens remain unidentified. Results the study describes overall, beyond this receptor: All T-LGLL patients had at least one immunodominant TCRbeta clonotype, and roughly half had multiple immunodominant subclonotypes.

The specimen sequenced was peripheral blood mononuclear cells. All receptors derive from a man in his sixties with T-cell large granular lymphocyte leukemia. Some clones in this sample may be carry-over from other donors' samples. The age is the age at diagnosis.

The genes are TRBV5-1 and TRBJ1-2; tentative D call: TRBD1 (6 bases). Germline CDR1 and CDR2: SGHRS and YFSETQ. This CDR3 contains 15 residues. Between the trimmed V and J ends, which lost 1 base and 3 bases, there was a span of 13 bases. For the CDR3, the DNA is TGCGCCAGCAGCTTGTCAGGACAGACCTACTATGGCTACACCTTC. Protein: CASSLSGQTYYGYTF.

This rearrangement joins TRBV18 to TRBJ1-1; D unresolved. This CDR3 spans 18 amino acids. The V gene lost 1 base and the J gene lost 1 base, with 19 bases spanning the gap. The V gene's germline CDR1 is KGHSH and CDR2 LQKENI. The CDR3 reads CASSPLGGGSLANTEAFF. The CDR3, as DNA: TGTGCCAGCTCACCACTTGGCGGAGGGTCTTTGGCGAACACTGAAGCTTTCTTT.

The chain joins TRBV5-1 to TRBJ1-1, with D possibly being TRBD1 (5 bases). The CDR3 runs to 15 residues. Germline CDR1 is SGHRS and CDR2 is YFSETQ. V was pared by 0 bases and J by 6 bases, with 15 bases between. The CDR3 DNA follows: TGCGCCAGCAGCTTGGCCCAGCTGGGGGGGGCTGAAGCTTTCTTT. Protein: CASSLAQLGGAEAFF.

This clone showed up just once. The rearrangement uses TRBV27 and TRBJ2-3; 7 bases fit TRBD1. Per germline, CDR1 MNHEY and CDR2 SMNVEV (reference sequence). This CDR3 contains 14 residues. J lost 5 bases, V lost 10 bases, and 12 bases had no gene match. DNA of the CDR3: TGTGCCATTCGAGGGGGCGCCCGGGGAGATACGCAGTATTTT. This sequence encodes CAIRGGARGDTQYF.

The CDR3 DNA reads as TGTGCCAGCAGCGCGGGACCGTTGAACACTGAAGCTTTCTTT. Translated: CASSAGPLNTEAFF. The rearrangement joins TRBV5-6 to TRBJ1-1, with D possibly being TRBD1 (5 bases). With 4 bases removed from V and 0 bases from J, the gap between germline ends came to 10 bases. This CDR3 is built from 14 residues. CDR1 is SGHDT and CDR2 is YYEEEE in the germline V gene. The entire variable domain, with the rest obtained from reference TRBV5-6 and TRBJ1-1, is as follows: DAGVTQSPTHLIKTRGQQVTLRCSPKSGHDTVSWYQQALGQGPQFIFQYYEEEERQRGNFPDRFSGHQFPNYSSELNVNALLLGDSALYLCASSAGPLNTEAFFGQGTRLTVV.

This rearrangement joins TRBV4-1 to TRBJ2-1; a weak D match, TRBD1 (5 bases). This CDR3 has 13 amino acids. CDR1 is MGHRA and CDR2 is YSYEKL in the germline V gene. Trimming pared 0 bases from V and 13 bases from J, leaving 13 bases between. The CDR3 DNA reads TGCGCCAGCAGCCAAGAGTACACAGGAGTTCAGTTCTTC. Protein: CASSQEYTGVQFF.

The chain uses TRBV5-1 and TRBJ2-7, with no clear D. Germline CDR1 is SGHRS and CDR2 is YFSETQ. Trimming pared 4 bases from V and 4 bases from J, leaving 12 bases between. There are 13 residues in the CDR3. This CDR3 is CASSPGPGYEQYF. CDR3 coding DNA: TGCGCCAGCAGCCCGGGCCCTGGATACGAGCAGTACTTC.

The chain joins TRBV7-9 to TRBJ2-3, with a weak D call TRBD1 (6 bases). This CDR3 is built from 16 residues. Germline V gene lookup returns CDR1 SEHNR and CDR2 FQNEAQ (reference sequence). V was shortened by 3 bases and J by 5 bases, with 18 bases between the two germline ends. CDR3 residues: CASSFPQTGPLDTQYF. The CDR3 nucleotides are TGTGCCAGCAGCTTCCCTCAGACAGGACCGTTAGATACGCAGTATTTT.